Listed below are T cell receptor beta chains from one sample, sequenced in a study of blood T cell repertoires in COVID-19. Sequencing was performed with immunoSEQ multiplex PCR; in TCRdb, only in-frame clones are kept and a portion is missing. There are approximately 220,000 clones in the sample; 82% occur only once, and 4.7% lies in the top ten. Specimen: peripheral blood. The source of these receptors is a woman aged 70-85 years with acute or convalescent COVID-19. The CDR3 runs from the conserved cysteine through the conserved F or W. A D gene is named only where the DNA matches it firmly. Clone sizes are given selectively: once, few, many, or a class where the clone is expanded.

size: .
V: TRBV6-4
D: .
J: TRBJ2-2
CDR3: CASRENSVNTGELFF
DNA: TGTGCCAGCAGAGAGAACAGTGTGAACACCGGGGAGCTGTTTTTT

size: once
V: TRBV7-2
D: .
J: TRBJ2-7
CDR3: CASSPGTFSGYEQYF
DNA: TGTGCCAGCAGCCCAGGAACGTTCTCAGGTTACGAGCAGTACTTC

size: .
V: TRBV7-9
D: TRBD2
J: TRBJ2-1
CDR3: CASSLVGLARGTNEQFF
DNA: TGTGCCAGCAGCTTAGTGGGGCTAGCGCGGGGGACCAATGAGCAGTTCTTC

size: .
V: TRBV5-1
D: TRBD1
J: TRBJ1-4
CDR3: CASSLGQGVGEKLFF
DNA: TGCGCCAGCAGCTTAGGACAGGGTGTTGGGGAAAAACTGTTTTTT

size: many
V: TRBV27
D: TRBD1
J: TRBJ1-6
CDR3: CASSSGTGASFNSPLHF
DNA: TGTGCCAGCAGTTCTGGGACAGGGGCCTCTTTTAATTCACCCCTCCACTTT

size: once
V: TRBV2
D: TRBD1
J: TRBJ1-2
CDR3: CASSEEGTGRYYGYTF
DNA: TGTGCCAGCAGTGAAGAGGGGACAGGGAGATACTATGGCTACACCTTC

size: .
V: TRBV29-1
D: TRBD1
J: TRBJ2-1
CDR3: CSVKTGYNEQFF
DNA: TGCAGCGTTAAGACAGGGTACAATGAGCAGTTCTTC

size: .
V: TRBV28
D: .
J: TRBJ1-2
CDR3: CASSLAQATNYGYTF
DNA: TGTGCCAGCAGCCTGGCCCAGGCTACAAACTATGGCTACACCTTC

size: .
V: TRBV7-2
D: TRBD2
J: TRBJ2-7
CDR3: CASSRDSGGGEQYF
DNA: TGTGCCAGCAGCAGAGATTCCGGGGGGGGCGAGCAGTACTTC

size: .
V: TRBV12-3/TRBV12-4
D: .
J: TRBJ2-5
CDR3: CASTPTGRVAQYF
DNA: TGTGCCAGCACCCCGACAGGTCGGGTGGCCCAGTACTTC

size: .
V: TRBV2
D: .
J: TRBJ1-6
CDR3: CASTKENDSPLHF
DNA: TGTGCCAGCACCAAAGAGAACGATTCACCCCTCCACTTT

size: once
V: TRBV18
D: .
J: TRBJ1-4
CDR3: CASSRGFNEKLFF
DNA: TGTGCCAGCTCACGAGGGTTTAATGAAAAACTGTTTTTT

size: few
V: TRBV4-2
D: TRBD1
J: TRBJ1-2
CDR3: CASSQDLQGAPDGYTF
DNA: TGTGCCAGCAGCCAAGATCTCCAGGGGGCTCCCGATGGCTACACCTTC

size: .
V: TRBV7-9
D: TRBD2
J: TRBJ2-1
CDR3: CASSLAGLAGGLNNEQFF
DNA: TGTGCCAGCAGCTTAGCGGGACTAGCGGGGGGACTGAACAATGAGCAGTTCTTC

size: few
V: TRBV3-1/TRBV3-2
D: .
J: TRBJ2-2
CDR3: CASIAVAGELFF
DNA: TGTGCCAGCATAGCGGTCGCCGGGGAGCTGTTTTTT

size: .
V: TRBV3-1/TRBV3-2
D: .
J: TRBJ1-6
CDR3: CASSERATGNNSPLHF
DNA: TGTGCCAGCAGCGAACGGGCTACAGGGAATAATTCACCCCTCCACTTT

size: .
V: TRBV5-1
D: TRBD1
J: TRBJ1-2
CDR3: CASSQMDRDLYGYTF
DNA: TGCGCCAGCAGCCAGATGGACAGGGACCTCTATGGCTACACCTTC

size: few
V: TRBV5-1
D: .
J: TRBJ1-1
CDR3: CASSLAGGEAFF
DNA: TGCGCCAGCAGCTTGGCCGGGGGTGAAGCTTTCTTT

size: .
V: TRBV13
D: .
J: TRBJ1-2
CDR3: CASSLVGPLNYGYTF
DNA: TGTGCCAGCAGCTTAGTTGGGCCGCTTAACTATGGCTACACCTTC

size: .
V: TRBV5-1
D: TRBD1
J: TRBJ2-7
CDR3: CASSSLGTGRYEQYF
DNA: TGCGCCAGCAGCTCCCTAGGGACAGGGCGCTACGAGCAGTACTTC

size: .
V: TRBV4-3
D: .
J: TRBJ1-2
CDR3: CASSQEGGQSYGYTF
DNA: TGCGCCAGCAGCCAAGAGGGGGGGCAGAGCTATGGCTACACCTTC

size: .
V: TRBV7-6
D: TRBD2
J: TRBJ2-1
CDR3: CASRPNLAGDYNEQFF
DNA: TGTGCCAGCAGACCAAATCTAGCGGGGGACTATAATGAGCAGTTCTTC

size: once
V: TRBV11-2
D: .
J: TRBJ1-3
CDR3: CASSLVRGAYGNTIYF
DNA: TGTGCCAGCAGCTTAGTCCGGGGGGCGTATGGAAACACCATATATTTT

size: many
V: TRBV12-5
D: .
J: TRBJ2-1
CDR3: CASGETSNEQFF
DNA: TGTGCTAGTGGGGAGACTTCGAATGAGCAGTTCTTC

size: .
V: TRBV12-3/TRBV12-4
D: TRBD1
J: TRBJ2-1
CDR3: CASSFYRGQGFF
DNA: TGTGCCAGCAGTTTCTACAGGGGTCAGGGGTTCTTC

size: once
V: TRBV3-1/TRBV3-2
D: .
J: TRBJ1-4
CDR3: CASSPYRDKRDEKLFF
DNA: TGTGCCAGCAGCCCTTACCGGGACAAGAGGGATGAAAAACTGTTTTTT

size: few
V: TRBV6-5
D: TRBD1
J: TRBJ1-6
CDR3: CASSMSGTGTSPLHF
DNA: TGTGCCAGCAGTATGTCCGGGACAGGGACTTCACCCCTCCACTTT

size: .
V: TRBV6-6
D: TRBD1
J: TRBJ2-7
CDR3: CASSTGGEQYF
DNA: TGTGCCAGCAGTACAGGGGGCGAGCAGTACTTC

size: .
V: TRBV13
D: .
J: TRBJ2-1
CDR3: CASSFLGTTSYNEQFF
DNA: TGTGCCAGCAGCTTTCTCGGGACAACAAGTTACAATGAGCAGTTCTTC

size: .
V: TRBV25-1
D: .
J: TRBJ1-4
CDR3: CASSAQGGANEKLFF
DNA: TGTGCCAGCAGTGCCCAGGGAGGAGCTAATGAAAAACTGTTTTTT

size: .
V: TRBV5-1
D: .
J: TRBJ2-4
CDR3: CASTLGSFDGNIQYF
DNA: TGCGCCAGCACCCTGGGGAGTTTTGATGGAAACATTCAGTACTTC

size: few
V: TRBV24-1
D: .
J: TRBJ1-5
CDR3: CATSDGQGLAQPQHF
DNA: TGTGCCACCAGTGATGGGCAGGGCTTGGCTCAGCCCCAGCATTTT

size: .
V: TRBV19
D: .
J: TRBJ1-1
CDR3: CASSRTVMNTEAFF
DNA: TGTGCCAGTAGTAGGACAGTCATGAACACTGAAGCTTTCTTT

size: .
V: TRBV11-2
D: .
J: TRBJ2-3
CDR3: CASSPRTALITDTQYF
DNA: TGTGCCAGCAGCCCCCGGACAGCACTGATCACAGATACGCAGTATTTT

size: .
V: TRBV5-1
D: TRBD1
J: TRBJ2-1
CDR3: CASSATGLEQFF
DNA: TGCGCCAGCAGCGCGACAGGGCTGGAGCAGTTCTTC

size: .
V: TRBV2
D: .
J: TRBJ1-1
CDR3: CASTGSLATEAFF
DNA: TGTGCCAGTACAGGGAGTCTGGCCACTGAAGCTTTCTTT

size: once
V: TRBV5-1
D: TRBD2
J: TRBJ2-7
CDR3: CASSREAGSYYEQYF
DNA: TGCGCCAGCAGCCGGGAAGCGGGGAGCTACTACGAGCAGTACTTC

size: .
V: TRBV6-6
D: .
J: TRBJ1-6
CDR3: CASSYGDGGGNSPLHF
DNA: TGTGCCAGCAGTTACGGGGACGGCGGAGGGAATTCACCCCTCCACTTT

size: .
V: TRBV5-1
D: TRBD1
J: TRBJ2-2
CDR3: CASSLGQGVTGELFF
DNA: TGCGCCAGCAGCTTGGGACAGGGAGTCACCGGGGAGCTGTTTTTT

size: once
V: TRBV4-3
D: TRBD1
J: TRBJ1-5
CDR3: CASSQGSQGPDSNQPQHF
DNA: TGCGCCAGCAGCCAAGGCTCACAGGGGCCGGATAGCAATCAGCCCCAGCATTTT

size: .
V: TRBV11-2
D: .
J: TRBJ1-5
CDR3: CASSEGFGQPQHF
DNA: TGTGCCAGCAGCGAAGGCTTCGGGCAGCCCCAGCATTTT

size: .
V: TRBV3-1/TRBV3-2
D: .
J: TRBJ1-1
CDR3: CASSPWTENTEAFF
DNA: TGTGCCAGCAGCCCGTGGACAGAGAACACTGAAGCTTTCTTT

size: .
V: TRBV11-2
D: .
J: TRBJ1-1
CDR3: CASSPSYRVGAARPEAFF
DNA: TGTGCCAGCAGCCCCTCCTACCGGGTAGGGGCGGCTCGACCTGAAGCTTTCTTT

size: few
V: TRBV10-3
D: .
J: TRBJ1-3
CDR3: CAISGGSGNTIYF
DNA: TGTGCCATCAGTGGCGGCTCTGGAAACACCATATATTTT

size: .
V: TRBV5-1
D: .
J: TRBJ1-1
CDR3: CASSGGHSVDEAFF
DNA: TGCGCCAGCAGCGGGGGACACTCCGTGGATGAAGCTTTCTTT

size: .
V: TRBV30
D: TRBD1
J: TRBJ1-2
CDR3: CACDERDRGGIGYTF
DNA: TGTGCCTGCGACGAGCGGGACAGGGGCGGAATTGGCTACACCTTC

size: .
V: TRBV5-4
D: TRBD1
J: TRBJ2-7
CDR3: CASSLDRGSYEQYF
DNA: TGTGCCAGCAGCTTAGACAGGGGAAGCTACGAGCAGTACTTC

size: .
V: TRBV11-3
D: .
J: TRBJ2-5
CDR3: CASSAAAQETQYF
DNA: TGTGCCAGCAGCGCGGCTGCCCAAGAGACCCAGTACTTC